Each of the 13 T cell receptor beta chains below was sequenced from the same sample in a study of blood T cell repertoires in COVID-19. Data came from immunoSEQ multiplex PCR; TCRdb stores just in-frame clones and leaves some out. The sample lists just over 650,000 clones, approximately 90% occurring once. Material: peripheral blood. The source is a woman younger than 30 with acute or convalescent COVID-19.

This chain links TRBV29-1 with TRBJ2-1, with TRBD2 matching over 16 bases. V lost 6 bases, J lost 2 bases, and 7 bases stayed unmatched. In germline, CDR1 is SQVTM, CDR2 ANQGSEA. This CDR3 has 17 residues. The CDR3 region is CSVTGTSGGATYNEQFF. CDR3 coding DNA: TGCAGCGTAACAGGGACTAGCGGGGGGGCGACCTACAATGAGCAGTTCTTC.

This chain links TRBV2 with TRBJ2-3, with D possibly TRBD2 on 5 matching bases. Germline CDR1 and CDR2: SNHLY and FYNNEI. Trimming pared 6 bases from V and 6 bases from J, leaving 10 bases between. The CDR3 extends over 12 amino acids. The chain's CDR3 is CASSYLADTQYF. CDR3 bases: TGTGCCAGCAGCTATTTAGCGGATACGCAGTATTTT.

The V gene is TRBV6-5, the J gene TRBJ2-3; D unclear. Trimming left V 6 bases short and J 1 base short, with 11 bases between. Per germline, CDR1 MNHEY and CDR2 SVGAGI. This CDR3 region has 14 residues. CDR3 protein: CASRRTQGTDTQYF. The CDR3, as DNA: TGTGCCAGCAGGCGTACGCAGGGCACAGATACGCAGTATTTT.

The V gene is TRBV30, the J gene TRBJ2-7; possible D gene TRBD1, 8 bases. The germline V and J ends were trimmed by 4 bases and 0 bases, with 19 bases remaining between them. This CDR3 is 16 amino acids long. In germline, CDR1 is GTSNPN, CDR2 SVGIG (reference sequence). CDR3 amino acids: CAWNGKTGGDSYEQYF. CDR3 bases: TGTGCCTGGAACGGTAAAACAGGGGGGGACTCCTACGAGCAGTACTTC.

This rearrangement joins TRBV5-6 to TRBJ1-5; D gene unclear. CDR1 SGHDT and CDR2 YYEEEE come from the germline V gene. There are 13 residues in the CDR3. Trimming left V 7 bases short and J 5 bases short, with 13 bases between. This chain's CDR3 is CASSGGDHQPQHF. The CDR3 coding sequence is TGTGCCAGCTCCGGCGGTGACCATCAGCCCCAGCATTTT.

This sequence joins TRBV15 and TRBJ2-2, with 8 bases aligning to TRBD2. The J segment lost 6 bases and the V segment lost 3 bases, leaving 6 bases of the junction unmatched. Germline V CDR1 and CDR2: LNHNV, YYDKDF (reference sequence). The length of the CDR3 is 15 residues. In nucleotides, the CDR3 is TGTGCCACCAGCAGGGGACTAGATAGGTCCGGGGAGCTGTTTTTT. Protein product: CATSRGLDRSGELFF. The entire variable domain, with the rest obtained from reference TRBV15 and TRBJ2-2, is as follows: DAMVIQNPRYQVTQFGKPVTLSCSQTLNHNVMYWYQQKSSQAPKLLFHYYDKDFNNEADTPDNFQSRRPNTSFCFLDIRSPGLGDTAMYLCATSRGLDRSGELFFGEGSRLTVL.

V usage is TRBV30 and J usage is TRBJ2-3; 9 bases are shared with TRBD2. Germline V gene lookup returns CDR1 GTSNPN and CDR2 SVGIG (reference sequence). This CDR3 contains 14 residues. V lost 2 bases, J lost 1 base, and 1 base stayed unmatched. CDR3 in DNA: TGTGCCTGGAGTCAGCGGGGGGGCACAGATACGCAGTATTTT. Its protein product is CAWSQRGGTDTQYF.

The chain recombines TRBV7-2 with TRBJ1-3; no clear D. The germline V gene has CDR1 SGHTA and CDR2 FQGNSA. V was cut by 4 bases and J by 0 bases, with 7 bases left in between. The CDR3 runs to 14 residues. The CDR3 DNA sequence: TGTGCCAGCAGCTACTTCGGCTCTGGAAACACCATATATTTT. Its protein product is CASSYFGSGNTIYF.

The chain combines TRBV2 with TRBJ2-7; 9 nucleotides line up with TRBD1. CDR1 is SNHLY and CDR2 is FYNNEI in the germline V gene. The CDR3 extends over 14 amino acids. V shed 5 bases and J 7 bases; nucleotides not matched to a gene: 9. In DNA, the CDR3 is TGTGCCAGCAGTCGGGACAGGGTAGCTCGGGAGCAGTACTTC. Amino acids: CASSRDRVAREQYF.

This chain connects TRBV10-3 to TRBJ1-2, with D perhaps matching TRBD1 (5 bases). CDR1 is ENHRY, CDR2 SYGVKD, per germline. There are 13 residues in the CDR3. Between the trimmed V and J ends, which lost 0 bases and 8 bases, there was a span of 10 bases. CDR3 loop: CAISESQGGGYTF. The CDR3 region has the DNA TGTGCCATCAGTGAGTCCCAGGGAGGAGGCTACACCTTC.

The V and J genes are TRBV25-1 and TRBJ2-3; 7 nucleotides match TRBD1. Germline trimming cut 4 bases from V and 3 bases from J; bases unmatched to any gene: 4. Looked up from germline, CDR1 is MGHDK and CDR2 is SYGVNS. The CDR3 totals 14 residues. CDR3 residues: CASSVGQVTDTQYF. The CDR3 bases are TGTGCCAGCAGTGTCGGACAGGTAACAGATACGCAGTATTTT.

This chain joins TRBV10-3 and TRBJ2-1, with TRBD1 identical over 10 bases. The CDR3 sequence is 18 residues long. With 0 bases clipped from V and 6 bases from J, the junction kept 11 bases outside the gene matches. The V gene's germline CDR1 is ENHRY and CDR2 SYGVKD. CDR3 bases: TGTGCCATCAGTGAGTCGGACAGGGGGAGGGTACTGGGCAATGAGCAGTTCTTC. Amino acids: CAISESDRGRVLGNEQFF.

The CDR3 sequence is CASSVGGVASFF. CDR3 nucleotides: TGTGCCAGCAGCGTAGGGGGCGTTGCGTCTTTCTTT. The chain employs TRBV9 and TRBJ1-1; weak D call: TRBD1 (5 bases). The CDR3 runs to 12 residues. Germline V gives CDR1 SGDLS, CDR2 YYNGEE. Trimming took off 0 bases at V and 12 bases at J, with 12 bases between the two ends.